Listed here is a single T cell receptor (beta chain). Its antigen has not been determined. Base qualities are not provided; no much larger clone lies one nucleotide away. The sample originates from a study of regulatory T cells in long-lasting Graves disease (dated by TCRdb to the early 2020s). A note on the overall study: Newly diagnosed Graves' disease patients had taken antithyroid drugs for less than 3 months. Persistent Graves' disease patients were compared with newly diagnosed Graves' disease patients by peripheral blood TCR sequencing and RNA sequencing. The study was registered as a clinical trial and conducted in China. A total of around 35 samples underwent TCR sequencing, from about 13 patients with persistent Graves' disease and around 20 patients with newly diagnosed Graves' disease. Overall study results and their limits: The small sample size was acknowledged by the authors as a limitation that may reduce accuracy. Sequencing and analysis were limited to the TCR beta chain. Compared with newly diagnosed patients, patients with persistent Graves' disease had lower TCR Shannon entropy and fewer highly expanded clones, which suggests clonal expansion. Preferential use of TRBV28, TRBJ1-2 and TRBJ2-5 was observed in persistent disease, whereas TRBV20-1 and TRBJ2-1 were favored in newly diagnosed disease. A larger number of public clonotypes was shared among persistent patients (2,741) than among newly diagnosed patients (roughly 1,000). Because the primary lesion, thyroid tissue, could not be accessed, the study looked at peripheral blood alone.

The receptor library was made with multiplex PCR. The sequencer listed for this sample is Illumina HiSeq 4000. CDR3 regions were amplified by Arm-PCR with iRepertoire HTBI primers to construct TCR beta libraries. Before sequencing, the PCR products went through gel purification. In the paper's pipeline: Gene usage analysis of CDR3 amino acid clonotypes used the roughly 60 TRBV and 11 to 15 TRBJ segments found across samples. Filtered high-quality paired reads were merged into contigs using COPE and FqMerger. BLAST was used to align contigs to IMGT TRBV, TRBD and TRBJ reference genes, and CDR3 was defined according to IMGT. Any clonotype with a frequency above 0.1% was classified as a highly expanded clone. Shannon entropy served as the measure of repertoire diversity, while the Gini coefficient captured V-J evenness. Clonotypes shared by more than one individual were considered public. TCRdb reanalyzed the raw reads on its own, using fastp at Q25 for trimming and MiXCR for clone calling, and kept in-frame beta chains. Merged by CDR3 protein, the rows form single entries marked with the most common genes and DNA. TCRdb assigned the V and J calls; the authors' analysis was not used. For this sample the table gives around 500,000 distinct CDR3 sequences, of which 16% were detected only once. The ten largest account for 25% of the sample.

As encoded in the germline V gene, CDR1 is SGHRS while CDR2 is YFSETQ. The CDR3 runs 13 amino acids, cysteine and phenylalanine included. Of the read, only the CDR3 DNA is kept; its 39 bases are in frame from base 1. V is cut back by 5 bases and J by 7 bases, with 6 bases in the junction unmatched. This specimen's time point label, interpreted: newly diagnosed GD, antithyroid drugs for less than 3 months. For both TCR sequencing and RNA sequencing, RNA was extracted from PBMCs in TRIzol. The diagnosis of Graves' disease followed American Thyroid Association guidelines. Patients for the study were recruited at an endocrinology department in Xi'an, China. Each patient gave approximately 10 milliliters of peripheral blood, collected in an EDTA anticoagulant tube. Ficoll Paque Plus density gradient separation was used to isolate PBMCs, and no further T cell sorting was performed. An Agilent 2100 Bioanalyzer and agarose gel were used to assess RNA quality, and a NanoDrop 2000 was used to measure RNA concentration.

A further study also used this sample, focusing on T cells in Graves' hyperthyroidism and ophthalmopathy. Reported in the second study: Stable Graves' hyperthyroidism was defined as no progression to ophthalmopathy during 18 months of follow-up. Hyperthyroidism patients were aged 18 to 65 years and newly diagnosed, with disease duration of less than 2 months. Any patient with an uncontrolled infection, another autoimmune disease, pregnancy or lactation was excluded. Diagnoses were based on clinical symptoms, serum thyroxine and TRAb, thyroid ultrasound and orbital computed tomography. A first-round RT-PCR of the TCR CDR3 used the HTBI primer set with the Qiagen OneStep RT-PCR kit. Most expanded thyroid clonotypes (frequency above 0.001) were also detected in blood, suggesting blood repertoires may reflect thyroid immune responses. In cross-validation, a model built on a 13 V-J signature told ophthalmopathy apart from stable hyperthyroidism with under 90% sensitivity and about 81% specificity, and in testing the same model reached 80%/75%. In validation, the model predicted progression to ophthalmopathy a median of roughly 6.5 months before onset, with over 60% sensitivity and 72.22% specificity. To identify TCR V-J signatures that set the groups apart, the researchers used a discovery cohort of 100 patients, made up of 40 to 45 with Graves' ophthalmopathy and 55 to 65 with stable Graves' hyperthyroidism. Prospective prediction of ophthalmopathy was tested in an independent validation cohort of approximately 19 hyperthyroidism patients and 15 to 17 patients who later progressed to ophthalmopathy. The 100 or so discovery patients were randomly divided into training and test sets at a 7:3 ratio. The study also compared thyroid tissue and blood T-cell repertoires from several Graves' hyperthyroidism patients. Once sampling was done, hyperthyroidism patients were given methimazole at a starting dose of 30 mg daily, whereas ophthalmopathy patients were given high-dose intravenous methylprednisolone. A second multiplex PCR round built the libraries, followed by size selection and purification. Libraries were sequenced paired-end with 100 bp reads on an Illumina HiSeq2000. Raw data were processed with SOAPnuke, discarding reads with adapters, uncalled bases, mean Phred below 15, or no exact constant-primer or identifier match. COPE v1.2.5 was used to merge high-quality paired reads, and clonotypes were defined as unique nucleotide sequences. MiTCR v1.1 was used to align clonotypes to the IMGT TRBV, TRBD and TRBJ reference segments. The analysis included only V-J combinations with a frequency above 0.0001, which together covered around 99% of the repertoires. A TCS score was defined as the ratio of F50 (clonal expansion) to E x V (chaos), with BLOSUM62-based TCRdist applied between CDR3 peptides within each V-J. Welch's t-statistics and random forest reduced approximately 520 V-J features to roughly 13, which were used in a naive Bayes classifier (R e1071). No statistical method was used to fix the sample size in advance, and group allocation was not hidden from the investigators. TCR Vbeta CDR3 sequencing of 120 to 150 peripheral blood samples (approximately 44 ophthalmopathy, 75 or so hyperthyroidism and about 17 progressor patients) is reported in the paper.

The source of this sequence is a woman aged 35-65 years with Graves disease. Donor details come from another sample of the same person, matched by shared clones. This receptor chain uses TRBV5-1 and TRBJ1-2, with TRBD1 identical over 9 junction bases. Sequenced here: peripheral blood mononuclear cells (PBMCs), sampled at new diagnosis, from a patient treated with antithyroid drugs. The DNA sequence is TGCGCCAGCAGTTTCACAGGGGGCGTTGGCTACACCTTC. This sequence encodes CASSFTGGVGYTF.